This TCR beta chain is from a study of beta chain features in type 1 diabetes. V lost 8 bases and J 10 bases, leaving 15 bases between the germline ends. The CDR3 is 12 residues long. Per germline, CDR1 MNHEY and CDR2 SVGAGI. As every portion of the isolated RNA was reverse transcribed, the sequencing read expressed TCRB transcripts. About 3.5 million reads, on average, came from each naive, central memory and regulatory T cell sample. Generated by immunoSEQ multiplex PCR, the TCRdb table keeps only in-frame clones and is missing some. The repertoire holds about 140,000 clones, with about 9.1% as singletons.

This TCR was recovered from a woman in her forties in good health. The chain recombines TRBV6-5 with TRBJ2-1; D may be TRBD2 (5 bases). Sequencing was carried out using central memory CD4+ T cells from blood. CDR3 in amino acids: CASRLDSKEQFF. CDR3 in DNA: TGTGCCAGCCGTTTGGACTCGAAGGAGCAGTTCTTC.